The clone carrying this TCR beta chain was detected many times. Its antigen is not identified. This specimen comes from a study of naive and memory T cell subsets. Germline V CDR1 and CDR2: SEHNR, FQNEAQ (reference sequence). The length of the CDR3 is 14 residues. Trimming pared 1 base from V and 0 bases from J, leaving 4 bases between. Study findings and constraints: Especially in CD8 cells, naive repertoires contained a few larger clonotypes, possibly CD45RA-re-expressing memory cells.

Both TRBC1 and TRBC2 were covered by a beta constant-region primer of two equimolar oligonucleotides. Nested alpha and beta constant-region primers with the SP2 primer drove four PCR rounds on ligated cDNA. TCRdb reprocessed the UMI-ligation and nested PCR reads via MiXCR and lists one record per CDR3 protein. The table lists over 130,000 distinct CDR3 sequences, about 20% of them singletons. The J gene is TRBJ1-5, the V gene TRBV7-9; D gene unclear. The TCR comes from a human donor in good health. The sample was naive CD8+ T cells from blood. DNA for the CDR3: TGTGCCAGCAGCTTAGAGGGTAGCAATCAGCCCCAGCATTTT. This codes for CASSLEGSNQPQHF.